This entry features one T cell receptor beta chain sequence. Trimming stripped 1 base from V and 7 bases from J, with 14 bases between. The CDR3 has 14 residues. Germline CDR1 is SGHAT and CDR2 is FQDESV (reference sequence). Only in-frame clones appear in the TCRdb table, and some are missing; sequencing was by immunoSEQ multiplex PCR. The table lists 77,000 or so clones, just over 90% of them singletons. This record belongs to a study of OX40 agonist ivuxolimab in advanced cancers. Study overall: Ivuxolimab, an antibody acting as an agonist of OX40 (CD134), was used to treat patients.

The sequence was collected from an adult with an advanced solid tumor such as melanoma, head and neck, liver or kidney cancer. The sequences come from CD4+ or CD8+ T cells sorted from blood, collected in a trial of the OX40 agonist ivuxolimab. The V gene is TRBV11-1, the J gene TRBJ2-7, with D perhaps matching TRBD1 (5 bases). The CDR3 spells CASSLVRGSREQYF. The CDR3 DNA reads TGTGCCAGCAGCTTAGTTAGGGGTTCGAGGGAGCAGTACTTC.